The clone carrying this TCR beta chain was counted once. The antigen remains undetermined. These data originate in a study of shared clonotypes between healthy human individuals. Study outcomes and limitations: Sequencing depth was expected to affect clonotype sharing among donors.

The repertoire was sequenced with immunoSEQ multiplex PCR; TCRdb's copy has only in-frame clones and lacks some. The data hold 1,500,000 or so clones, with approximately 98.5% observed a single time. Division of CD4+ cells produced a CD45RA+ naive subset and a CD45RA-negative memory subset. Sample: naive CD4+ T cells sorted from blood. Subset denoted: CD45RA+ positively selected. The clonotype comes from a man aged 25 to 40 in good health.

The DNA for the CDR3 is TGCGCCAGCAGTCAAAGCCCGGGACAAGGGTCCGGCGAGCAGTACTTC. This encodes CASSQSPGQGSGEQYF. The chain employs TRBV23-1 and TRBJ2-7, with a possible D match to TRBD1 (6 bases). TRBV23-1 is marked as an open reading frame, function uncertain. The CDR3 is 16 amino acids. V shed 2 bases and J shed 6 bases, with 20 bases lying between them.